The present entry profiles one T cell receptor beta chain with its context. Its matching antigen is unknown. It was healthy bone marrow donors who served as donors. The PCR ran on 60 Vbeta and 13 Jbeta primers. The table came from immunoSEQ multiplex PCR; TCRdb's copy has only in-frame clones and leaves some out. The table shows approximately 180,000 clones, with 70% to 80% occurring only once. The data stem from a study of cytomegalovirus exposure and HLA in healthy donors. Turning to the study itself: Previous work identified roughly 120 million unique TCR beta sequences from roughly 170 million T cells. Findings and limits, study-wide: In presence/absence analyses, roughly uniform sequencing depth across donors was assumed.

The source material was PBMCs. This TCR was recovered from a woman between 50 and 59 years old in good health and CMV-seronegative.

The CDR3 DNA follows: TGTGCCAGCAGCTCACAGATGGGGGAGGGCACCGGGGAGCTGTTTTTT. Its protein is CASSSQMGEGTGELFF. V is TRBV7-9 and J is TRBJ2-2; the match to TRBD2 covers 7 bases. Germline values: CDR1 SEHNR, CDR2 FQNEAQ (reference sequence). V was pared by 4 bases and J by 4 bases, with 9 bases of the junction left unmatched. This CDR3 is built from 16 residues.